The text below deals with one T cell receptor beta chain. The target antigen is unknown. Clones were read by immunoSEQ multiplex PCR, and TCRdb kept only the in-frame ones, dropping some. The table shows over 150,000 clones, with 75% to 90% occurring only once. The data are from a study of cytomegalovirus exposure and HLA in healthy donors. Study results and limitations: Listed as cytomegalovirus-associated were approximately 160 TCR beta chains. The classifier reportedly diagnosed cytomegalovirus status with high specificity and sensitivity. Researchers reported that three CMV-associated chains were confirmed in vitro as CMV antigen-specific.

This CDR3 region has 16 residues. The junction had 8 bases not matched to a gene; V was cut back by 4 bases and J by 5 bases. Germline CDR1 SGHNT, CDR2 YYREEE (reference sequence). The chain couples TRBV5-4 to TRBJ1-4, with 10 bases aligning to TRBD1. The clonotype was recovered from a woman between 18 and 30 years old in good health and CMV-seronegative. The sample consisted of PBMCs. CDR3 in amino acids: CASSVDRGLGNEKLFF. The DNA of the CDR3 is TGTGCCAGCAGCGTTGACAGGGGGCTTGGAAATGAAAAACTGTTTTTT. Together with reference TRBV5-4 and TRBJ1-4, the CDR3 gives the full variable domain: ETGVTQSPTHLIKTRGQQVTLRCSSQSGHNTVSWYQQALGQGPQFIFQYYREEENGRGNFPPRFSGLQFPNYSSELNVNALELDDSALYLCASSVDRGLGNEKLFFGSGTQLSVL.